The 20 T cell receptor beta chains reported below all come from one sample, sequenced in a study of chemoradiotherapy in HPV16-positive cancers. TCRdb's copy holds only in-frame clones and misses some; the assay was immunoSEQ multiplex PCR. Here the sample spans around 30,000 clones, about 90% being singletons. The sequencing here drew on blood, taken from a patient who underwent chemoradiotherapy. The source of these receptors is a human donor with HPV-associated anogenital cancer.

The V gene is TRBV5-6, the J gene TRBJ2-2, with TRBD2 matching over 10 bases. Trimming at V came to 1 base and at J to 7 bases, leaving 4 bases not matched to a gene. The CDR3 has 15 residues. CDR1 is SGHDT and CDR2 is YYEEEE in the germline V gene. The CDR3 here is CASSLRTSGGGELFF. CDR3 sequence (DNA): TGTGCCAGCAGCTTGCGGACTAGCGGAGGCGGGGAGCTGTTTTTT.

This chain connects TRBV11-3 to TRBJ2-3; D unresolved. With 5 bases removed from V and 1 base from J, the gap between germline ends came to 4 bases. CDR1 is SGHNT and CDR2 is YENEEA in the germline V gene. CDR3 length equals 12 residues. CDR3 region: CASSRGTDTQYF. The CDR3 DNA reads TGTGCCAGCAGCCGGGGCACAGATACGCAGTATTTT.

This clone was found a few times. The rearrangement uses TRBV7-2 and TRBJ1-6; 10 bases map to TRBD1. CDR3 length equals 15 residues. The V gene end was trimmed by 1 base and the J gene end by 11 bases; junction bases not matched to a gene: 5. Per germline, CDR1 SGHTA and CDR2 FQGNSA. In DNA form, the CDR3 reads TGTGCCAGCAGCTTAGGGGACAGGGGTCTGGCACCCCTCCACTTT. It specifies CASSLGDRGLAPLHF.

The chain employs TRBV27 and TRBJ1-5, with 9 bases matching TRBD1. Trimming at V came to 3 bases and at J to 6 bases, leaving 9 bases not matched to a gene. Germline V CDR1 and CDR2: MNHEY, SMNVEV (reference sequence). The CDR3 extends over 16 amino acids. CDR3 coding DNA: TGTGCCAGCAGTTTCTCCGGGACAGGGACAAGTCAGCCCCAGCATTTT. This gives the protein CASSFSGTGTSQPQHF.

The V call is TRBV4-2, the J call TRBJ2-7, with D unclear. The CDR3 loop spans 13 amino acids. V lost 4 bases, J lost 7 bases, and 14 bases lay in between. Per the germline V gene, CDR1 is LGHNA and CDR2 is YNFKEQ. The CDR3: CASSPLGRWEQYF. The CDR3 region has the DNA TGTGCCAGCAGCCCCCTCGGGCGGTGGGAGCAGTACTTC.

CDR3 residues: CASSELAGGPPSTDTQYF. Written as DNA, the CDR3 is TGTGCCAGCAGTGAATTAGCGGGGGGCCCTCCGAGCACAGATACGCAGTATTTT. The rearrangement links TRBV2 to TRBJ2-3, with 10 nucleotides matching TRBD2. J lost 0 bases, V lost 2 bases, and 8 bases had no gene match. The CDR3 extends over 18 amino acids. Germline V gene data show CDR1 as SNHLY and CDR2 as FYNNEI.

V and J are TRBV5-3 and TRBJ2-7; D is undetermined. TRBV5-3 counts as an open reading frame of uncertain function. The CDR3 has 14 residues. Trimming cost V 6 bases and J 4 bases, with 17 bases left between them. The CDR3 loop is CARTSGSHRYEQYF. In DNA form, the CDR3 reads TGTGCCAGAACTTCCGGGTCCCACCGATACGAGCAGTACTTC.

This chain joins TRBV7-8 and TRBJ2-2; TRBD2 might be the D (5 bases). With 6 bases removed from V and 0 bases from J, the gap between germline ends came to 14 bases. The germline CDR1 and CDR2 sequences are SGHVS and FQNEAQ. There are 16 residues in the CDR3. The CDR3 spells CASRPVRGANTGELFF. CDR3 DNA sequence: TGTGCCAGCAGACCAGTCCGGGGAGCGAACACCGGGGAGCTGTTTTTT.

The chain combines TRBV27 with TRBJ2-7, with 7 positions matching TRBD2. CDR3 length: 14 amino acids. The ends lost 5 bases at V and 1 base at J; junction bases unmatched: 5. Germline lookup yields CDR1 MNHEY and CDR2 SMNVEV (reference sequence). The CDR3 sequence is CASSPRTRSYEQYF. Here the CDR3 DNA reads TGTGCCAGCAGTCCCCGGACTAGATCCTACGAGCAGTACTTC.

In this sample, this clone turned up a few times. The rearrangement links TRBV4-1 to TRBJ2-1; 8 nucleotides match TRBD1. The germline V gene encodes CDR1 MGHRA and CDR2 YSYEKL. This CDR3 spans 17 amino acids. V lost 4 bases and J lost 0; bases outside the gene matches: 8. Here the CDR3 reads CASSPEWTGLSYNEQFF. The CDR3 DNA follows: TGCGCCAGCAGCCCAGAGTGGACAGGGCTCTCCTACAATGAGCAGTTCTTC.

This clone has more than one count but fewer than ten. The chain carries TRBV15 and TRBJ1-5; D is ambiguous. V shed 6 bases and J shed 4 bases, with 10 bases lying between them. Germline CDR1 reads LNHNV; CDR2 reads YYDKDF (reference sequence). CDR3 length equals 13 residues. Here the CDR3 DNA reads TGTGCCACCAGTGTTGGGCGGAATCAGCCCCAGCATTTT. Translating it yields CATSVGRNQPQHF.

The rearrangement links TRBV19 to TRBJ2-7, with D perhaps matching TRBD2 (6 bases). CDR1 LNHDA and CDR2 SQIVND come from the germline V gene (reference sequence). Trimming stripped 2 bases from V and 5 bases from J, with 19 bases between. The length of the CDR3 is 16 residues. The CDR3, as DNA: TGTGCCAGTAGTATACGGGGCGGGGCGGATTTGAACGAGCAGTACTTC. Its protein product is CASSIRGGADLNEQYF.

V gene TRBV4-1 combines with J gene TRBJ1-1, with D uncertain. V lost 0 bases to trimming and J lost 6 bases, with 11 bases between them. The germline V gene has CDR1 MGHRA and CDR2 YSYEKL. This CDR3 region has 14 residues. CDR3 region: CASSQDSLRPEAFF. The CDR3 coding sequence is TGCGCCAGCAGCCAAGACAGTTTGCGACCTGAAGCTTTCTTT.

The chain employs TRBV12-5 and TRBJ1-5; possibly TRBD1 for D (5 bases). The V end lost 0 bases, the J end lost 4 bases, and 10 bases lay between the germline ends. The CDR3 is 15 residues long. Germline CDR1 reads LGHNT; CDR2 reads FRNRAP. The CDR3 DNA is TGTGCTAGTGGTTTGGTACTGGGGGGGAATCAGCCCCAGCATTTT. This encodes CASGLVLGGNQPQHF.

The rearrangement links TRBV5-1 to TRBJ2-1; 7 bases match TRBD2. Unmatched junction bases numbered 6, after V lost 0 bases and J lost 0 bases. CDR1 is SGHRS and CDR2 is YFSETQ in the germline V gene. This CDR3 has 17 amino acids. CDR3 coding DNA: TGCGCCAGCAGCTTGGATGGCGGGGGTACCTCCTACAATGAGCAGTTCTTC. Translating it yields CASSLDGGGTSYNEQFF.

The chain recombines TRBV19 with TRBJ1-3; D unresolved. V was shortened by 1 base and J by 0 bases, with 13 bases between the two germline ends. Germline V gene data show CDR1 as LNHDA and CDR2 as SQIVND (reference sequence). This CDR3 spans 17 amino acids. The CDR3 sequence is CASSIVVARSSGNTIYF. CDR3 in DNA: TGTGCCAGTAGTATAGTGGTCGCGCGTAGCTCTGGAAACACCATATATTTT. The complete variable domain, with remaining parts taken from reference TRBV19 and TRBJ1-3, reads DGGITQSPKYLFRKEGQNVTLSCEQNLNHDAMYWYRQDPGQGLRLIYYSQIVNDFQKGDIAEGYSVSREKKESFPLTVTSAQKNPTAFYLCASSIVVARSSGNTIYFGEGSWLTVV.

In this sample, this clone turned up once. The genes are TRBV10-1 and TRBJ2-7; perhaps TRBD1 as D (6 bases). The V end was cut by 6 bases, the J end by 2 bases, with 26 bases between. The germline CDR1 and CDR2 sequences are WNHNN and SYGVQD (reference sequence). The CDR3 extends over 18 amino acids. CDR3 sequence (DNA): TGCGCCAGCAGGGAACAGGGAAATCGACGGAGCGTGCCCTACGAGCAGTACTTC. Residues: CASREQGNRRSVPYEQYF.

This clone was recorded once. The chain links TRBV18 to TRBJ2-6; a weak D match, TRBD1 (6 bases). The CDR3 has 19 residues. Germline lookup yields CDR1 KGHSH and CDR2 LQKENI. Trimming pared 5 bases from V and 0 bases from J, leaving 20 bases between. In DNA, the CDR3 is TGTGCCAGCTCAGGAGGACTGGCGACAGGCCTCTCTGGGGCCAACGTCCTGACTTTC. Translated, it gives CASSGGLATGLSGANVLTF.

The genes are TRBV6-5 and TRBJ1-6; 7 bases agree with TRBD1. V gave up 6 bases and J gave up 6 bases; unmatched junction bases: 8. The germline gives CDR1 MNHEY, CDR2 SVGAGI. This CDR3 spans 15 amino acids. The DNA for the CDR3 is TGTGCCAGCAGCCTACTTGACAGGGCTAATTCACCCCTCCACTTT. This encodes CASSLLDRANSPLHF.

This rearrangement joins TRBV29-1 to TRBJ1-1; perhaps TRBD1 as D (5 bases). The V end was cut by 6 bases, the J end by 3 bases, with 14 bases between. The CDR3 has 13 amino acids. Germline CDR1 reads SQVTM; CDR2 reads ANQGSEA. The CDR3 bases are TGCAGCGTGGGGGAATTAGGTTACACTGAAGCTTTCTTT. Protein sequence: CSVGELGYTEAFF.